Presented here are 27 T cell receptor beta chains from one specimen sequenced in a study of cytomegalovirus exposure and HLA in healthy donors. PCR primers comprised 60 Vbeta and 13 Jbeta primers. Clones were sequenced by immunoSEQ multiplex PCR, and TCRdb holds only the in-frame ones, with some missing. The sample gives 100,000 to 150,000 clones, 15% to 20% of which show up once; approximately 2.6% is in the top ten. Sequencing used PBMCs. Receptor source: a female donor in good health and CMV-seropositive.

This clone appeared a few times. The CDR3 DNA follows: TGTGCCACCGCAGGGGGCGCGGGGAAAGAGACCCAGTACTTC. Translating gives CATAGGAGKETQYF. The chain has TRBV19 and TRBJ2-5; 8 positions match TRBD1. The CDR3 is 14 residues long. The germline gives CDR1 LNHDA, CDR2 SQIVND (reference sequence). With 10 bases clipped from V and 3 bases from J, the junction kept 10 bases outside the gene matches.

The CDR3 reads CASGDGDRIYEQYF. DNA of the CDR3: TGTGCTAGTGGGGATGGGGACAGGATCTACGAGCAGTACTTC. This chain uses TRBV12-5 with TRBJ2-7, with 8 bases fitting TRBD1. This CDR3 has 14 amino acids. The ends lost 6 bases at V and 3 bases at J; junction bases unmatched: 7. The germline V gene has CDR1 LGHNT and CDR2 FRNRAP.

There are a few counts of this clone. V is TRBV28 and J is TRBJ1-2; no clear D gene. V lost 3 bases and J 6 bases, leaving 14 bases between the germline ends. This CDR3 spans 14 amino acids. Germline-derived CDR1 and CDR2 are MDHEN and SYDVKM. The CDR3 bases are TGTGCCAGCAGTTTGTTTCGGGGAACAAATGGCTACACCTTC. This encodes CASSLFRGTNGYTF.

This clone was seen more than once but under ten times. The chain couples TRBV7-8 to TRBJ2-4; TRBD1 matches 8 bases. The germline CDR1 and CDR2 sequences are SGHVS and FQNEAQ. The CDR3 extends over 17 amino acids. Unmatched junction bases numbered 18, after V lost 5 bases and J lost 9 bases. This chain's CDR3 is CASSQPLRSGRGPIQYF. Written as DNA, the CDR3 is TGTGCCAGCAGCCAACCCTTAAGAAGTGGCAGGGGGCCCATTCAGTACTTC.

For the CDR3, the DNA is TGTGCCAGCAGCCAGCACACAGGGGGAAATAGCAATCAGCCCCAGCATTTT. Translation gives CASSQHTGGNSNQPQHF. V is TRBV4-2 and J is TRBJ1-5; 8 bases fit TRBD1. Trimming at V came to 3 bases and at J to 0 bases, leaving 7 bases not matched to a gene. Germline V CDR1 and CDR2: LGHNA, YNFKEQ. This CDR3 has 17 residues.

The chain is built from TRBV6-5 and TRBJ2-7, with 11 bases matching TRBD2. CDR3 length equals 15 residues. V shed 5 bases and J 4 bases; nucleotides not matched to a gene: 7. The V gene's germline CDR1 is MNHEY and CDR2 SVGAGI. DNA of the CDR3: TGTGCCAGCAGTGGACTAGCGGGTTTTTCTTACGAGCAGTACTTC. Amino acids: CASSGLAGFSYEQYF.

This clone was counted only a few times. The chain recombines TRBV2 with TRBJ2-7, with D possibly being TRBD2 (6 bases). Trimming cost V 4 bases and J 4 bases, with 8 bases left between them. From germline, CDR1 is SNHLY and CDR2 FYNNEI. The CDR3 has 12 residues. The CDR3 DNA reads as TGTGCCAGCAGTGTCGGGGGTTACGAGCAGTACTTC. Its translation is CASSVGGYEQYF.

This clone was observed a few times. The J gene is TRBJ2-7, the V gene TRBV7-6; TRBD2 matches 10 bases. Germline V lookup: CDR1 SGHVS, CDR2 FNYEAQ. The CDR3 runs 18 residues. V lost 1 base, J lost 0 bases, and 9 bases stayed unmatched. The CDR3 loop is CASSLDSSGGPGSYEQYF. CDR3 nucleotide sequence: TGTGCCAGCAGCTTAGATTCTAGCGGGGGTCCAGGCTCCTACGAGCAGTACTTC.

This clone was counted only a few times. The rearrangement joins TRBV5-1 to TRBJ2-3; 9 positions match TRBD2. Germline V lookup: CDR1 SGHRS, CDR2 YFSETQ. Trimming took 1 base from V and 4 from J; bases not matched to a gene: 4. The CDR3 runs to 15 residues. The CDR3 reads CASSLPRGGADTQYF. The CDR3 nucleotides read TGCGCCAGCAGCTTGCCGCGGGGGGGCGCAGATACGCAGTATTTT.

The V gene is TRBV7-9, the J gene TRBJ2-7; 11 bases agree with TRBD2. With 6 bases clipped from V and 2 bases from J, the junction kept 3 bases outside the gene matches. The CDR3 loop spans 14 amino acids. Looked up from germline, CDR1 is SEHNR and CDR2 is FQNEAQ (reference sequence). The CDR3 nucleotides are TGTGCCAGCAGGGCTAGCGGGGGGACCTACGAGCAGTACTTC. This gives the protein CASRASGGTYEQYF.

Details on this clone: This same CDR3 is encoded by further DNA sequences in the sample. J is TRBJ2-1 and V is TRBV18, with 7 bases identical to TRBD1. The CDR3 contains 16 residues. From germline, CDR1 is KGHSH and CDR2 LQKENI. V shed 6 bases, J shed 5 bases, and the junction held 13 bases outside the gene matches. The CDR3 reads CASSSRPGQPDNEQFF. The CDR3 DNA reads as TGTGCCAGCTCCTCACGCCCGGGACAGCCTGACAATGAGCAGTTCTTC. Supplemented by reference TRBV18 and TRBJ2-1, the full variable domain reads NAGVMQNPRHLVRRRGQEARLRCSPMKGHSHVYWYRQLPEEGLKFMVYLQKENIIDESGMPKERFSAEFPKEGPSILRIQQVVRGDSAAYFCASSSRPGQPDNEQFFGPGTRLTVL.

This sequence joins TRBV5-1 and TRBJ2-7, with 7 nucleotides matching TRBD2. V was clipped by 2 bases and J by 3 bases; unmatched bases: 8. The germline gives CDR1 SGHRS, CDR2 YFSETQ. This CDR3 has 15 residues. The CDR3 sequence: CASSFRGGSYYEQYF. CDR3 in DNA: TGCGCCAGCAGCTTTCGAGGCGGGAGCTACTACGAGCAGTACTTC.

The gene calls are TRBV28 and TRBJ1-5; 9 bases align to TRBD1. This CDR3 contains 14 residues. The germline CDR1 and CDR2 sequences are MDHEN and SYDVKM. Trimming at V came to 9 bases and at J to 6 bases, leaving 9 bases not matched to a gene. The CDR3 region is CASRGQGRSQPQHF. The DNA for the CDR3 is TGTGCCAGTCGGGGACAGGGTCGGAGTCAGCCCCAGCATTTT.

J is TRBJ2-7 and V is TRBV18; 10 bases map to TRBD1. Germline lookup yields CDR1 KGHSH and CDR2 LQKENI. The CDR3 length is 15 residues. V lost 2 bases, J lost 5 bases, and 6 bases stayed unmatched. In DNA form, the CDR3 reads TGTGCCAGCTCACCAACAAGGGACAGGGGTAACGAGCAGTACTTC. It translates to CASSPTRDRGNEQYF.

This clone was seen only a few times. V and J are TRBV6-5 and TRBJ2-7; 7 nucleotides agree with TRBD1. Trimming took 5 bases from V and 4 from J; bases not matched to a gene: 11. Germline V gene data show CDR1 as MNHEY and CDR2 as SVGAGI. The CDR3 totals 15 residues. The CDR3 DNA sequence: TGTGCCAGCAGTCTGACCGGGACAGCGGATTACGAGCAGTACTTC. This codes for CASSLTGTADYEQYF.

The V call is TRBV5-1, the J call TRBJ2-1, with D hard to call. V was pared by 3 bases and J by 3 bases, with 4 bases between. In germline, CDR1 is SGHRS, CDR2 YFSETQ. This CDR3 region has 12 residues. CDR3 in DNA: TGCGCCAGCAGCTCCAACTACAATGAGCAGTTCTTC. Its translation is CASSSNYNEQFF.

This clone was counted only a few times. The chain recombines TRBV5-6 with TRBJ2-7; D remains unclear. V lost 1 base, J lost 2 bases, and 13 bases lay in between. Germline CDR1 is SGHDT and CDR2 is YYEEEE. CDR3 size: 15 residues. The CDR3, as DNA: TGTGCCAGCAGCTTGCCTTCTATATCCCCCTACGAGCAGTACTTC. This encodes CASSLPSISPYEQYF.

The chain recombines TRBV18 with TRBJ1-2; D is perhaps TRBD1 (6 bases). Germline lookup yields CDR1 KGHSH and CDR2 LQKENI. The CDR3 covers 13 residues. The ends were cut back, 3 bases at V and 1 base at J, with 6 bases in the middle. CDR3 sequence reads: CASSPDSNYGYTF. Written as DNA, the CDR3 is TGTGCCAGCTCACCGGACAGTAACTATGGCTACACCTTC.

The chain has TRBV27 and TRBJ1-6; D is uncertain. CDR3 size: 14 residues. Germline lookup yields CDR1 MNHEY and CDR2 SMNVEV (reference sequence). The ends were cut back, 4 bases at V and 3 bases at J, with 7 bases in the middle. The CDR3 DNA reads as TGTGCCAGCAGTTCCTCCTTCTATAATTCACCCCTCCACTTT. Translating gives CASSSSFYNSPLHF.

This clone was counted only a few times. This CDR3 is CASSLAGGRGPDTQYF. The CDR3 nucleotides are TGCGCCAGCAGCCTAGCGGGGGGACGTGGTCCAGATACGCAGTATTTT. V gene TRBV4-3 combines with J gene TRBJ2-3, with TRBD2 matching over 10 bases. Germline V lookup: CDR1 LGHNA, CDR2 YSLEER. With V trimmed by 4 bases and J by 4 bases, 8 bases remained unmatched. The CDR3 contains 16 residues.

This chain connects TRBV5-1 to TRBJ2-1; D perhaps matches TRBD2 (6 bases). The CDR3 consists of 16 residues. Germline V gene data show CDR1 as SGHRS and CDR2 as YFSETQ. V was shortened by 0 bases and J by 10 bases, with 20 bases between the two germline ends. CDR3 amino acids: CASSLAERLVEEEQFF. CDR3 nucleotide sequence: TGCGCCAGCAGCTTGGCCGAGAGACTAGTGGAAGAGGAGCAGTTCTTC.

Regarding this clone: Its ends do not fully match the called genes, so a read error is possible. The chain uses TRBV7-6 and TRBJ2-7; possibly TRBD2 for D (6 bases). This CDR3 spans 13 amino acids. The germline gives CDR1 SGHVS, CDR2 FNYEAQ. In nucleotides, the CDR3 is TGTGCCAGCAGCCCGGGACTCTCCAACGAGCAGTACTTC. It codes for CASSPGLSNEQYF. The complete variable domain, with remaining parts taken from reference TRBV7-6 and TRBJ2-7, reads GAGVSQSPRYKVTKRGQDVALRCDPISGHVSLYWYRQALGQGPEFLTYFNYEAQQDKSGLPNDRFSAERPEGSISTLTIQRTEQRDSAMYRCASSPGLSNEQYFGPGTRLTVT.

This clone was counted between two and nine times. At one of its ends the junction is not consistent with the germline gene, which may arise from a read error. This chain links TRBV7-2 with TRBJ2-7, with D possibly TRBD2 on 5 matching bases. Germline V gives CDR1 SGHTA, CDR2 FQGNSA. This CDR3 is 12 amino acids long. The CDR3: CASSLVSGSPGF. CDR3 nucleotides: TGTGCCAGCAGCTTAGTTTCCGGGTCCCCGGGATTC.

This clone was found once. The chain links TRBV27 to TRBJ1-1, with 8 bases aligning to TRBD1. Germline V lookup: CDR1 MNHEY, CDR2 SMNVEV (reference sequence). The trim removed 4 bases at V and 8 bases at J, leaving 12 bases unmatched. The CDR3 is 15 amino acids. CDR3 coding DNA: TGTGCCAGCAGTTCCTTCAGGGGGCCCAGTGAAGAAGCTTTCTTT. Its protein product is CASSSFRGPSEEAFF.

On this clone: In this CDR3 the conserved last residue, phenylalanine or tryptophan, is missing, so a read error is likely. No DNA is shown, since the ends of the CDR3 on it are uncertain; the CDR3 is the one TCRdb lists. The V call is TRBV30, the J call TRBJ1-1; TRBD1 reflects the table's D call only, with no check against the DNA. CDR1 and CDR2 (germline): GTSNPN, SVGIG (reference sequence). The length of the CDR3 is 11 amino acids, counting both ends. The CDR3 loop reads CAWSIQQGTFV.

The rearrangement uses TRBV20-1 and TRBJ2-1, with 9 bases lining up with TRBD2. This CDR3 is built from 11 residues. V was clipped by 3 bases and J by 15 bases; unmatched bases: 6. Germline V lookup: CDR1 DFQATT, CDR2 SNEGSKA (reference sequence). The CDR3 bases are TGCAGTGCTAGTCGCGGGACTAGCCTGTTCTTC. This translates into CSASRGTSLFF.

This clone was detected only a few times. The chain recombines TRBV6-1 with TRBJ2-3; D possibly corresponds to TRBD1 (5 bases). The CDR3 runs to 13 residues. V shed 8 bases and J shed 2 bases, with 11 bases lying between them. Germline values: CDR1 MNHNS, CDR2 SASEGT. The CDR3 DNA is TGTGCCAGCGGTGGCGGACACACAGATACGCAGTATTTT. Translating it yields CASGGGHTDTQYF.